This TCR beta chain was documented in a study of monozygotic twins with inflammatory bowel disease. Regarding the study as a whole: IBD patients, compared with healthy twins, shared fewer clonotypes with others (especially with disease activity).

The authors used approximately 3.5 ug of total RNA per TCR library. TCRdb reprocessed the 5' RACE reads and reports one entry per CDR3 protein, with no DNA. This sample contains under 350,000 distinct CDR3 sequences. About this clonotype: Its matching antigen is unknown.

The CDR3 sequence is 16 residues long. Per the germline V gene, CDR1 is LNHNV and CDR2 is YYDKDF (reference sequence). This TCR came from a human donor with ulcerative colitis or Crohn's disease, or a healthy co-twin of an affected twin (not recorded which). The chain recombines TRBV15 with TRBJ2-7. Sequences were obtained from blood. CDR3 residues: CATSSAYRSSAYEQYF. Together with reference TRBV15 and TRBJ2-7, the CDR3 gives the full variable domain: DAMVIQNPRYQVTQFGKPVTLSCSQTLNHNVMYWYQQKSSQAPKLLFHYYDKDFNNEADTPDNFQSRRPNTSFCFLDIRSPGLGDTAMYLCATSSAYRSSAYEQYFGPGTRLTVT.